These 9 T cell receptor beta chains were sequenced from one sample in a study of siplizumab effects on memory and regulatory T cells. Produced via immunoSEQ multiplex PCR; TCRdb's table is partial and in-frame only. The sample contains around 100,000 clones, 90% to 95% of which appear only once. The sample comprised non-Treg CD4+ T cells sorted from blood. All receptors come from a human donor in good health.

V and J are TRBV6-1 and TRBJ2-5; TRBD1 agrees at 11 bases. In germline, CDR1 is MNHNS, CDR2 SASEGT. This CDR3 has 16 residues. V lost 2 bases and J lost 4; bases outside the gene matches: 6. CDR3 region: CASSERTGGGGETQYF. The CDR3 DNA sequence: TGTGCCAGCAGTGAAAGGACAGGGGGCGGCGGAGAGACCCAGTACTTC.

The chain joins TRBV7-9 to TRBJ2-7, with a tentative D call TRBD2 (6 bases). Germline V lookup: CDR1 SEHNR, CDR2 FQNEAQ (reference sequence). This CDR3 has 13 amino acids. Trimming shortened V by 2 bases and J by 6 bases, and 11 bases separated the two germline ends. The DNA for the CDR3 is TGTGCCAGCAGCTTAAATCGGGGAGGCGAGCAGTACTTC. Translating gives CASSLNRGGEQYF.

The chain combines TRBV28 with TRBJ2-3; D ambiguous. The CDR3 consists of 12 residues. The V end was cut by 5 bases, the J end by 1 base, with 4 bases between. In germline, CDR1 is MDHEN, CDR2 SYDVKM. The CDR3 nucleotides are TGTGCCAGCAGTCGGGGCACAGATACGCAGTATTTT. It encodes CASSRGTDTQYF.

V gene TRBV5-6 combines with J gene TRBJ1-1, with a tentative D call TRBD1 (6 bases). The CDR3 has 13 residues. V lost 3 bases, J lost 0 bases, and 6 bases lay in between. Germline assignment: CDR1 SGHDT and CDR2 YYEEEE. The chain's CDR3 is CASSWTVNTEAFF. The DNA of the CDR3 is TGTGCCAGCAGCTGGACAGTGAACACTGAAGCTTTCTTT.

V gene TRBV30 combines with J gene TRBJ1-5; TRBD1 aligns across 7 bases. Looked up from germline, CDR1 is GTSNPN and CDR2 is SVGIG (reference sequence). The J segment lost 2 bases and the V segment lost 5 bases, leaving 6 bases of the junction unmatched. This CDR3 region has 14 residues. CDR3 bases: TGTGCCTGGGAACAGGGGAATGGCAATCAGCCCCAGCATTTT. Its translation is CAWEQGNGNQPQHF.

J is TRBJ1-4 and V is TRBV5-1, with D hard to call. V was shortened by 4 bases and J by 7 bases, with 14 bases between the two germline ends. The V gene's germline CDR1 is SGHRS and CDR2 YFSETQ. This CDR3 comprises 14 residues. The CDR3 DNA reads as TGCGCCAGCAGCCCCCCCGGGGTGGGTGAAAAACTGTTTTTT. It codes for CASSPPGVGEKLFF. Together with reference TRBV5-1 and TRBJ1-4, the CDR3 gives the full variable domain: KAGVTQTPRYLIKTRGQQVTLSCSPISGHRSVSWYQQTPGQGLQFLFEYFSETQRNKGNFPGRFSGRQFSNSRSEMNVSTLELGDSALYLCASSPPGVGEKLFFGSGTQLSVL.

The V gene is TRBV2, the J gene TRBJ2-3, with TRBD2 matching over 9 bases. In germline, CDR1 is SNHLY, CDR2 FYNNEI. CDR3 length: 15 amino acids. Trimming cost V 5 bases and J 3 bases; bases outside gene matches: 6. The DNA for the CDR3 is TGTGCCAGCAGTAGGCGGGGGGGCTTAACAGATACGCAGTATTTT. This gives the protein CASSRRGGLTDTQYF.

The genes are TRBV4-1 and TRBJ1-2; perhaps TRBD1 as D (6 bases). CDR1 is MGHRA and CDR2 is YSYEKL in the germline V gene. The CDR3 is 14 amino acids. Trimming pared 3 bases from V and 8 bases from J, leaving 16 bases between. The CDR3: CASSQGTGAQGYTF. CDR3 coding DNA: TGCGCCAGCAGCCAGGGTACGGGGGCGCAGGGCTACACCTTC.

The rearrangement uses TRBV27 and TRBJ2-1; 7 bases map to TRBD2. The V segment lost 6 bases and the J segment 1 base; nucleotides outside the gene matches: 6. The CDR3 consists of 15 residues. Germline values: CDR1 MNHEY, CDR2 SMNVEV (reference sequence). CDR3 loop: CASRRDYQSYNEQFF. CDR3 coding DNA: TGTGCCAGCAGACGGGACTATCAATCCTACAATGAGCAGTTCTTC.